This T cell receptor (beta chain) is drawn from a study of cytomegalovirus exposure and HLA in healthy donors. This clone was detected a few times. Its antigen is unknown. The donors were part of the validation cohort, which consisted of some 120 subjects and was separate from the first cohort of hundreds of subjects. Study-level results: First-cohort TCR clusters were later found to tend to co-occur in the 120 or so validation repertoires.

Trimming removed 4 bases from V and 4 bases from J, with 19 bases in between. CDR1 and CDR2 (germline): LNHDA, SQIVND (reference sequence). This CDR3 has 17 amino acids. Sequencing was performed with immunoSEQ multiplex PCR; in TCRdb, only in-frame clones are kept and a portion is missing. This repertoire shows about 360,000 clones, roughly 88% found once; its top ten account for roughly 0.83%. The gene calls are TRBV19 and TRBJ2-2; tentatively, D is TRBD2 (8 bases). This clonotype originated in a woman younger than 30 in good health and CMV-seronegative. Sequenced input: PBMCs. The CDR3 sequence is CASSTRGGHRGTGELFF. CDR3 nucleotide sequence: TGTGCCAGTAGTACCCGGGGGGGCCACAGGGGCACCGGGGAGCTGTTTTTT.